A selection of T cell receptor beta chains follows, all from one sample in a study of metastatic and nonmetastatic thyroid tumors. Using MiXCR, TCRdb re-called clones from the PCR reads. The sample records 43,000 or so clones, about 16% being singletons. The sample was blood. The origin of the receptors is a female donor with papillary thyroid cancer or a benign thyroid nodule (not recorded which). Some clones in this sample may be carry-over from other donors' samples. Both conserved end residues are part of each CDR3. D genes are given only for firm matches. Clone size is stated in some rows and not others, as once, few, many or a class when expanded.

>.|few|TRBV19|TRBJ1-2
CAIGRLDYGYTF
TGTGCCATCGGACGGCTAGACTATGGCTACACCTTC
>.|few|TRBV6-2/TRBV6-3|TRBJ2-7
CASTSGWQGSHEQYF
TGTGCCAGCACCTCCGGGTGGCAGGGGTCCCACGAGCAGTACTTC
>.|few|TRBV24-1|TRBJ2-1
CATSEEASGANNEQFF
TGTGCCACCAGTGAAGAAGCCTCGGGGGCGAACAATGAGCAGTTCTTC
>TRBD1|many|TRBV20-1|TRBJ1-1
CSALGTGRTEAFF
TGCAGTGCCCTGGGGACAGGGCGGACTGAAGCTTTCTTT
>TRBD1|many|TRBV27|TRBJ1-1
CASSLGQGTTEAFF
TGTGCCAGCAGTTTGGGACAGGGTACCACTGAAGCTTTCTTT
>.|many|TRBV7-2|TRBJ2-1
CASSLAGSAYNEQFF
TGTGCCAGCAGCTTAGCGGGGTCTGCCTACAATGAGCAGTTCTTC
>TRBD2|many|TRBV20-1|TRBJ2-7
CSAGTSAYEQYF
TGCAGTGCAGGGACTAGCGCCTACGAGCAGTACTTC
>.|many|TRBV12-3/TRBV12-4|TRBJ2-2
CASSFGLSFGRTGELFF
TGTGCCAGCAGTTTTGGCTTAAGCTTTGGGAGGACCGGGGAGCTGTTTTTT
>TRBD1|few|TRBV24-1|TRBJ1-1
CATIDRGTEAFF
TGTGCCACCATCGACAGGGGCACTGAGGCTTTCTTT
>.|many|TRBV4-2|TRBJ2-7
CASSPGSYEQYF
TGTGCCAGCAGCCCCGGTTCATACGAGCAGTACTTC
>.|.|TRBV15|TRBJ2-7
CATSRGTGSFEQYF
TGTGCCACCAGCAGAGGGACTGGATCCTTCGAGCAGTACTTC
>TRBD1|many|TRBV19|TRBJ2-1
CATHRGHNEQFF
TGTGCCACCCACAGGGGGCACAATGAGCAGTTCTTC
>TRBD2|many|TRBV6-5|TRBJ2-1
CASSPTGTSGRSGGQFF
TGTGCCAGCAGTCCTACCGGGACTAGCGGGAGGAGCGGTGGGCAGTTCTTC
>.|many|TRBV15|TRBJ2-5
CATSRGETQYF
TGTGCCACCAGCAGAGGGGAGACCCAGTACTTC
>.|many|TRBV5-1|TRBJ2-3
CASSWGRSTSTDTQYF
TGCGCCAGCAGCTGGGGACGGAGTACTAGCACAGATACGCAGTATTTT
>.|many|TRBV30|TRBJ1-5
CAWSYDSNQPQHF
TGTGCCTGGAGTTATGATAGCAATCAGCCCCAGCATTTT
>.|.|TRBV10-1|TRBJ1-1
CASSENRGTEAFF
TGCGCCAGCAGTGAGAATAGAGGCACTGAAGCTTTCTTT
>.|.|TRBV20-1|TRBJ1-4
CSARGGSMTPFF
TGCAGTGCTAGAGGAGGGTCGATGACGCCGTTTTTT
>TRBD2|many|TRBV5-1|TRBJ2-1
CASSLAGERGSGEQFF
TGCGCCAGCAGCTTGGCCGGGGAGCGGGGCTCGGGTGAGCAGTTCTTC
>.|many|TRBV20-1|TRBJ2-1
CSARGSWDPEGEQFF
TGCAGTGCTAGAGGCTCTTGGGACCCAGAAGGTGAGCAGTTCTTC
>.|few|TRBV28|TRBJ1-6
CASILPQFASSPLHF
TGTGCCAGTATCCTCCCCCAATTTGCTAGTTCACCCCTCCACTTT
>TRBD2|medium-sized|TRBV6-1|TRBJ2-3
CASSRAGDNTDTQYF
TGTGCCAGCAGCAGAGCGGGAGACAACACAGATACGCAGTATTTT
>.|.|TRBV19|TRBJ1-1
CASQRGLGDTEAFF
TGTGCCAGTCAACGAGGGTTGGGGGACACTGAAGCTTTCTTT
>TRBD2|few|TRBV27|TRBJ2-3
CASSWDYSIGTQYF
TGTGCCAGCAGCTGGGACTACTCTATAGGTACGCAGTATTTT
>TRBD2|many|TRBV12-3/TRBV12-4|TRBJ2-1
CASSLAGLLFF
TGTGCCAGCAGCTTAGCGGGACTTCTATTCTTC
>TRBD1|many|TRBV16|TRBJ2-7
CASSQSRGQGAYEQYF
TGTGCCAGCAGCCAATCCCGGGGACAGGGGGCCTACGAGCAGTACTTC
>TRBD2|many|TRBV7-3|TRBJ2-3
CASSSGTSGRSDTQYF
TGTGCCAGCAGCTCAGGGACTAGCGGGAGGTCAGATACGCAGTATTTT
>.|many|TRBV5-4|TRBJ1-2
CASSLGIGGYTF
TGTGCCAGCAGCTTGGGTATAGGGGGCTACACCTTC
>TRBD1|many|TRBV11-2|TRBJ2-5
CASSWTGGAETQYF
TGTGCCAGCAGTTGGACAGGGGGCGCAGAGACCCAGTACTTC
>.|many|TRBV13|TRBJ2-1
CASSFRVRGGAEQFF
TGTGCCAGCAGCTTCCGGGTGAGGGGGGGCGCTGAGCAGTTCTTC
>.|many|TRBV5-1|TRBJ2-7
CASSFRGRYYEQYF
TGCGCCAGCAGCTTCAGGGGCAGGTACTACGAGCAGTACTTC
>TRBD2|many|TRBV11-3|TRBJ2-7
CASSRGREFGEQYF
TGTGCCAGCAGCCGCGGGAGGGAGTTTGGAGAGCAGTACTTC
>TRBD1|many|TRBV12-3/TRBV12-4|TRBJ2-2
CASSLGTGGFTGELFF
TGTGCCAGCAGTTTAGGGACAGGGGGTTTCACCGGGGAGCTGTTTTTT
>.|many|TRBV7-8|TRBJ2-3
CASSLETATSTDTQYF
TGTGCCAGCAGCTTAGAGACAGCGACTAGCACAGATACGCAGTATTTT
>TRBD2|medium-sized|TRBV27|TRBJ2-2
CASSLWGGNTGELFF
TGTGCCAGCAGTTTATGGGGGGGGAACACCGGGGAGCTGTTTTTT
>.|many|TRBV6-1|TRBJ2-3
CASSYKSTDTQYF
TGTGCCAGCAGTTATAAGAGCACAGATACGCAGTATTTT
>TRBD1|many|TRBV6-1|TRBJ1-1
CASSEKWTGNTEAFF
TGTGCCAGCAGTGAAAAGTGGACAGGGAACACTGAAGCTTTCTTT
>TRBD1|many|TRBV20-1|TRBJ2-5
CSARARTGTQETQYF
TGCAGTGCTAGAGCTAGGACAGGGACTCAGGAGACCCAGTACTTC
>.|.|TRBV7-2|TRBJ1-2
CASSFSAWGDGYTF
TGTGCCAGCAGCTTTAGTGCGTGGGGCGATGGCTACACCTTC
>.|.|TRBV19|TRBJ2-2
CASSLGSRAGELFF
TGTGCCAGTAGTCTCGGGTCAAGGGCCGGGGAGCTGTTTTTT
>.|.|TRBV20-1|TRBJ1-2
CSARGESRINYGYTF
TGCAGTGCTAGAGGGGAGAGCAGGATCAACTATGGCTACACCTTC
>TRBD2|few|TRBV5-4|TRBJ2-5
CASSLIGTSGETQYF
TGTGCCAGCAGCTTGATCGGGACTAGCGGGGAGACCCAGTACTTC
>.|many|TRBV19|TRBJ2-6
CASSIPSRSGANVLTF
TGTGCCAGTAGTATCCCGAGTAGATCGGGGGCCAACGTCCTGACTTTC
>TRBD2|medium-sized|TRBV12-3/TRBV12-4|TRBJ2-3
CASSLARTSGSTDTQYF
TGTGCCAGCAGTTTAGCCCGGACTAGCGGTAGCACAGATACGCAGTATTTT
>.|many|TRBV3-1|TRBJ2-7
CASSQNIYEQYF
TGTGCCAGCAGTCAAAATATCTACGAGCAGTACTTC
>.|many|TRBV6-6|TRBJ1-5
CASSYSPENQPQHF
TGTGCCAGCAGTTACTCTCCAGAGAATCAGCCCCAGCATTTT
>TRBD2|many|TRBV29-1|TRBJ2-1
CSSRLAGEQFF
TGCAGCTCACGACTAGCTGGTGAGCAGTTCTTC
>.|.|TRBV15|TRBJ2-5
CATSRELEEQETQYF
TGTGCCACCAGCAGAGAATTGGAGGAGCAAGAGACCCAGTACTTC
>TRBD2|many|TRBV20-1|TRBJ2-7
CAASGSLSYEQYF
TGCGCTGCTAGCGGGAGCCTTTCCTACGAGCAGTACTTC
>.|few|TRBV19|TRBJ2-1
CASRSGGVGTEQFF
TGTGCCAGTAGGTCGGGGGGCGTTGGGACTGAGCAGTTCTTC
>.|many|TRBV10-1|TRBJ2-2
CASSEYRLNTGELFF
TGCGCCAGCAGTGAGTACAGGCTCAACACCGGGGAGCTGTTTTTT
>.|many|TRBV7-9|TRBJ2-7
CASSSIWGASYEQYF
TGTGCCAGCAGCTCGATTTGGGGGGCCTCCTACGAGCAGTACTTC
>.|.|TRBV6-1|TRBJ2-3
CASGPGGTDTQYF
TGTGCCAGCGGGCCAGGGGGCACAGATACGCAGTATTTT
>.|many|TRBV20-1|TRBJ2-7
CSARDWAMIFYEQYF
TGCAGTGCTAGAGATTGGGCCATGATCTTCTACGAGCAGTACTTC
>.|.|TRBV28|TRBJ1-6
CASSFSTGAHSPLHF
TGTGCCAGCAGTTTTAGCACGGGCGCACATTCACCCCTCCACTTT
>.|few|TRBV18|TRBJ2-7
CASSPPTGRVGRYEQYF
TGTGCCAGCTCACCACCGACAGGGAGGGTGGGGAGGTACGAGCAGTACTTC
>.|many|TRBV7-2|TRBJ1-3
CASSPSSDTIYF
TGTGCCAGCAGCCCTAGTTCAGACACCATATATTTT
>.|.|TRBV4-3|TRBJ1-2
CASSPDRDVRYVYTF
TGCGCCAGCAGCCCGGACCGGGACGTACGTTATGTCTACACCTTC
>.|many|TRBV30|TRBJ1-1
CAWNQITEAFF
TGTGCCTGGAATCAGATCACTGAAGCTTTCTTT